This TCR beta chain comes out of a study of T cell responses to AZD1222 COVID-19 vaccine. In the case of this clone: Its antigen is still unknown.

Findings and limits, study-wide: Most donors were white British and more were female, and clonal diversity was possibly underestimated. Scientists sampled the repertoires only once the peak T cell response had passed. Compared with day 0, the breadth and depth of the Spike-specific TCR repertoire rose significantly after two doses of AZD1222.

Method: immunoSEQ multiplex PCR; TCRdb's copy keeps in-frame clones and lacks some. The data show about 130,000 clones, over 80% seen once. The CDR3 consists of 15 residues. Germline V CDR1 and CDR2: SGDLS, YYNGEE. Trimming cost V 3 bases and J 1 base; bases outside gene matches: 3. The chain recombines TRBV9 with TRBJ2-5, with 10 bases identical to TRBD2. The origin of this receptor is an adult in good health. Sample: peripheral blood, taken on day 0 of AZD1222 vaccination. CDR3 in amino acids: CASSGTSGAQETQYF. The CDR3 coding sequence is TGTGCCAGCAGCGGAACTAGCGGGGCCCAAGAGACCCAGTACTTC.